This record looks at one T cell receptor beta chain sequence and its context. The antigen remains unidentified. V lost 5 bases, J lost 7 bases, and 18 bases lay in between. The CDR3 is 15 residues long. Germline CDR1 and CDR2: MDHEN and SYDVKM. Deep level was the assay's run setting. The data were produced by immunoSEQ multiplex PCR, yet TCRdb's version contains in-frame clones alone and is incomplete. This table holds about 610,000 clones, 97% found once. This sample is drawn from a study of shared clonotypes between healthy human individuals. Study-level results: Among donors, sharing of clonotypes was expected to be affected by sequencing depth.

This clonotype was sampled from a woman aged 25 to 39 in good health. The chain recombines TRBV28 with TRBJ1-5; D is perhaps TRBD1 (5 bases). Specimen: naive CD4+ T cells sorted from blood. Subset in this sample: CD45RA+ positively selected. DNA of the CDR3: TGTGCCAGCAGTCCCCGGGACCGCCCGGGGCAGCCCCAGCATTTT. Translation: CASSPRDRPGQPQHF.